This is a list of T cell receptor beta chains from one sample in a study of blood T cell repertoires in COVID-19. The table came from immunoSEQ multiplex PCR; TCRdb's copy has only in-frame clones and leaves some out. Of thousands of clones listed, around four fifths are singletons. Sequenced material: peripheral blood. The receptors derive from a human donor in a cohort sampled during active COVID-19. CDR3s include the opening cysteine and the closing phenylalanine or tryptophan. The order of the fields is V gene, clone size, J gene, D gene, CDR3 protein, CDR3 DNA. D genes are given only for firm matches. The listing skips clone size in some rows; elsewhere it reads once, few, many or a size class.

v_call: TRBV5-1
clone_size: -
j_call: TRBJ2-1
d_call: TRBD2
cdr3_aa: CASSGGLAGAHNEQFF
cdr3_nt: TGCGCCAGCAGCGGTGGACTAGCGGGAGCCCACAATGAGCAGTTCTTC

v_call: TRBV13
clone_size: -
j_call: TRBJ1-1
d_call: TRBD1
cdr3_aa: CASSNRGRDTEAFF
cdr3_nt: TGTGCCAGCAGCAACAGGGGCCGTGACACTGAAGCTTTCTTT

v_call: TRBV6-5
clone_size: -
j_call: TRBJ2-7
d_call: -
cdr3_aa: CASSIQGGSYEQYF
cdr3_nt: TGTGCCAGCAGTATCCAGGGAGGATCCTACGAGCAGTACTTC

v_call: TRBV9
clone_size: -
j_call: TRBJ2-1
d_call: TRBD2
cdr3_aa: CASSVGGSGSSYNEQFF
cdr3_nt: TGTGCCAGCAGCGTAGGGGGTAGCGGGAGCTCCTACAATGAGCAGTTCTTC

v_call: TRBV29-1
clone_size: -
j_call: TRBJ2-1
d_call: TRBD2
cdr3_aa: CSVEPFNTPGLAGYNEQFF
cdr3_nt: TGCAGCGTTGAACCCTTCAACACGCCAGGACTAGCGGGTTACAATGAGCAGTTCTTC

v_call: TRBV20-1
clone_size: -
j_call: TRBJ2-3
d_call: -
cdr3_aa: CSAIRGDTQYF
cdr3_nt: TGCAGTGCTATCCGGGGGGATACGCAGTATTTT

v_call: TRBV27
clone_size: once
j_call: TRBJ1-2
d_call: TRBD1
cdr3_aa: CASSSYRGSGHGYTF
cdr3_nt: TGTGCCAGCAGTTCATACAGGGGATCAGGACATGGCTACACCTTC

v_call: TRBV4-1
clone_size: -
j_call: TRBJ1-2
d_call: -
cdr3_aa: CASSQVRLYGYTF
cdr3_nt: TGCGCCAGCAGCCAAGTCCGTCTCTATGGCTACACCTTC

v_call: TRBV5-5
clone_size: medium-sized
j_call: TRBJ1-1
d_call: -
cdr3_aa: CASSLGAGTEAFF
cdr3_nt: TGTGCCAGCAGCTTGGGTGCGGGCACTGAAGCTTTCTTT

v_call: TRBV27
clone_size: few
j_call: TRBJ2-5
d_call: -
cdr3_aa: CASRGEKETQYF
cdr3_nt: TGTGCCAGCCGTGGGGAGAAAGAGACCCAGTACTTC

v_call: TRBV28
clone_size: -
j_call: TRBJ1-1
d_call: -
cdr3_aa: CASRRLTGTEAFF
cdr3_nt: TGTGCCAGCAGGCGATTAACAGGCACTGAAGCTTTCTTT

v_call: TRBV13
clone_size: -
j_call: TRBJ2-1
d_call: -
cdr3_aa: CASSSSEAGSAHEQFF
cdr3_nt: TGTGCCAGCAGCTCTTCCGAGGCGGGATCTGCTCATGAGCAGTTCTTC

v_call: TRBV28
clone_size: few
j_call: TRBJ2-1
d_call: -
cdr3_aa: CASSLKPGSNEQFF
cdr3_nt: TGTGCCAGCAGCTTAAAGCCGGGATCCAATGAGCAGTTCTTC

v_call: TRBV25-1
clone_size: -
j_call: TRBJ2-3
d_call: TRBD1
cdr3_aa: CASSRLQGASTDTQYF
cdr3_nt: TGTGCCAGCTCTCGGCTACAGGGGGCGTCCACAGATACGCAGTATTTT

v_call: TRBV19
clone_size: -
j_call: TRBJ1-1
d_call: -
cdr3_aa: CASTGGLYYSGRTFF
cdr3_nt: TGTGCCAGTACTGGGGGACTATACTACTCGGGGCGTACTTTCTTT

v_call: TRBV7-9
clone_size: -
j_call: TRBJ2-7
d_call: -
cdr3_aa: CASSFQGRSYEQYF
cdr3_nt: TGTGCCAGCAGCTTTCAGGGCAGATCCTACGAGCAGTACTTC

v_call: TRBV5-1
clone_size: -
j_call: TRBJ2-7
d_call: -
cdr3_aa: CASSLDTYEQYF
cdr3_nt: TGCGCCAGCAGCTTGGACACCTACGAGCAGTACTTC

v_call: TRBV19
clone_size: -
j_call: TRBJ2-3
d_call: TRBD2
cdr3_aa: CASSSRTSANTDTQYF
cdr3_nt: TGTGCCAGTAGTAGCCGGACTAGCGCCAACACAGATACGCAGTATTTT

v_call: TRBV10-3
clone_size: -
j_call: TRBJ1-1
d_call: TRBD1
cdr3_aa: CAIKGQGAEAFF
cdr3_nt: TGTGCCATCAAGGGACAGGGGGCTGAAGCTTTCTTT

v_call: TRBV28
clone_size: medium-sized
j_call: TRBJ1-1
d_call: -
cdr3_aa: CASKSAWESNTEAFF
cdr3_nt: TGTGCCAGCAAGTCGGCCTGGGAGTCCAACACTGAAGCTTTCTTT

v_call: TRBV19
clone_size: -
j_call: TRBJ2-7
d_call: -
cdr3_aa: CASSITRTYEQYF
cdr3_nt: TGTGCCAGTAGTATAACCAGGACCTACGAGCAGTACTTC

v_call: TRBV21-1
clone_size: once
j_call: TRBJ1-2
d_call: -
cdr3_aa: CASSQRGRANYGYTF
cdr3_nt: TGTGCCAGCAGCCAGCGGGGCAGAGCTAACTATGGCTACACCTTC

v_call: TRBV28
clone_size: -
j_call: TRBJ1-5
d_call: -
cdr3_aa: CASSPVRPGLDQPQHF
cdr3_nt: TGTGCCAGCAGTCCCGTTCGGCCCGGGTTAGATCAGCCCCAGCATTTT

v_call: TRBV9
clone_size: -
j_call: TRBJ2-3
d_call: -
cdr3_aa: CASSARKGDTQYF
cdr3_nt: TGTGCCAGCAGCGCAAGGAAGGGGGATACGCAGTATTTT

v_call: TRBV25-1
clone_size: medium-sized
j_call: TRBJ2-3
d_call: -
cdr3_aa: CASSELSSPTDTQYF
cdr3_nt: TGTGCCAGCAGTGAATTGTCTAGCCCCACAGATACGCAGTATTTT

v_call: TRBV10-2
clone_size: -
j_call: TRBJ2-5
d_call: -
cdr3_aa: CASSGIGRETQYF
cdr3_nt: TGCGCCAGCAGTGGTATAGGGAGAGAGACCCAGTACTTC

v_call: TRBV27
clone_size: few
j_call: TRBJ2-7
d_call: -
cdr3_aa: CASSGDYEQYF
cdr3_nt: TGTGCCAGCAGCGGGGACTACGAGCAGTACTTC

v_call: TRBV6-5
clone_size: medium-sized
j_call: TRBJ1-2
d_call: TRBD1
cdr3_aa: CASSYQTGVPNYGYTF
cdr3_nt: TGTGCCAGCAGTTACCAGACAGGGGTACCTAACTATGGCTACACCTTC

v_call: TRBV28
clone_size: -
j_call: TRBJ2-5
d_call: TRBD1
cdr3_aa: CAIGYRGGARKTQYF
cdr3_nt: TGTGCCATCGGTTATCGAGGGGGCGCGAGGAAGACCCAGTACTTC

v_call: TRBV20-1
clone_size: -
j_call: TRBJ1-1
d_call: -
cdr3_aa: CSASPGEVEAFF
cdr3_nt: TGCAGTGCTAGTCCTGGGGAGGTTGAAGCTTTCTTT

v_call: TRBV10-3
clone_size: -
j_call: TRBJ2-3
d_call: -
cdr3_aa: CAISTGQGVDTQYF
cdr3_nt: TGTGCCATCAGTACCGGACAAGGGGTCGATACGCAGTATTTT

v_call: TRBV3-1/TRBV3-2
clone_size: -
j_call: TRBJ2-3
d_call: -
cdr3_aa: CASSQGEAGPADTQYF
cdr3_nt: TGTGCCAGCAGCCAAGGTGAGGCGGGACCCGCAGATACGCAGTATTTT

v_call: TRBV11-2
clone_size: -
j_call: TRBJ2-2
d_call: TRBD2
cdr3_aa: CASSLSGMVAGELFF
cdr3_nt: TGTGCCAGCAGCTTAAGCGGGATGGTCGCCGGGGAGCTGTTTTTT

v_call: TRBV28
clone_size: once
j_call: TRBJ2-7
d_call: -
cdr3_aa: CAITVPGEPFYEQYF
cdr3_nt: TGTGCCATCACGGTGCCGGGAGAGCCATTCTACGAGCAGTACTTC

v_call: TRBV7-9
clone_size: -
j_call: TRBJ2-7
d_call: TRBD1
cdr3_aa: CASSLGTGGKAYEQYF
cdr3_nt: TGTGCCAGCAGCCTAGGGACAGGCGGGAAGGCCTACGAGCAGTACTTC

v_call: TRBV19
clone_size: -
j_call: TRBJ2-2
d_call: TRBD2
cdr3_aa: CASSLGGINTGELFF
cdr3_nt: TGTGCCAGTAGCCTGGGGGGGATCAACACCGGGGAGCTGTTTTTT

v_call: TRBV2
clone_size: few
j_call: TRBJ2-7
d_call: -
cdr3_aa: CASSEGHSGWSYEQYF
cdr3_nt: TGTGCCAGCAGTGAAGGACATAGCGGATGGTCCTACGAGCAGTACTTC

v_call: TRBV28
clone_size: -
j_call: TRBJ1-5
d_call: TRBD1
cdr3_aa: CASIGTVGNQPQHF
cdr3_nt: TGTGCCAGCATCGGGACAGTTGGGAATCAGCCCCAGCATTTT

v_call: TRBV11-2
clone_size: -
j_call: TRBJ1-2
d_call: TRBD1
cdr3_aa: CASSLDRGTSYGYTF
cdr3_nt: TGTGCCAGCAGCTTAGACAGGGGGACTAGTTATGGCTACACCTTC

v_call: TRBV30
clone_size: -
j_call: TRBJ2-7
d_call: -
cdr3_aa: CAWVEGDHSYEQYF
cdr3_nt: TGTGCCTGGGTCGAGGGGGACCACTCCTACGAGCAGTACTTC

v_call: TRBV27
clone_size: few
j_call: TRBJ1-5
d_call: -
cdr3_aa: CASSRGESQPQHF
cdr3_nt: TGTGCCAGCAGCCGGGGGGAAAGTCAGCCCCAGCATTTT

v_call: TRBV19
clone_size: once
j_call: TRBJ2-1
d_call: TRBD1
cdr3_aa: CASDPGQGYNEQFF
cdr3_nt: TGTGCCAGCGACCCGGGACAGGGCTACAATGAGCAGTTCTTC

v_call: TRBV2
clone_size: -
j_call: TRBJ2-1
d_call: -
cdr3_aa: CAGRAGSYNEQFF
cdr3_nt: TGTGCCGGGCGCGCCGGCTCCTACAATGAGCAGTTCTTC

v_call: TRBV7-2
clone_size: -
j_call: TRBJ2-7
d_call: TRBD1
cdr3_aa: CASSHGSGGYEQYF
cdr3_nt: TGTGCCAGCAGCCACGGGTCAGGGGGCTACGAGCAGTACTTC

v_call: TRBV19
clone_size: -
j_call: TRBJ2-7
d_call: TRBD1
cdr3_aa: CASRKGQGVYEQYF
cdr3_nt: TGTGCCAGTCGTAAGGGACAGGGGGTATACGAGCAGTACTTC

v_call: TRBV5-1
clone_size: -
j_call: TRBJ1-4
d_call: -
cdr3_aa: CASSWEQGPNEKLFF
cdr3_nt: TGCGCCAGCAGTTGGGAACAGGGTCCAAATGAAAAACTGTTTTTT

v_call: TRBV27
clone_size: -
j_call: TRBJ2-7
d_call: -
cdr3_aa: CASSFVGGENEQYF
cdr3_nt: TGTGCCAGCAGTTTTGTAGGGGGAGAGAACGAGCAGTACTTC

v_call: TRBV28
clone_size: -
j_call: TRBJ1-4
d_call: TRBD1
cdr3_aa: CASSRQGADEKLFF
cdr3_nt: TGTGCCAGCAGTCGACAGGGGGCTGATGAAAAACTGTTTTTT

v_call: TRBV28
clone_size: -
j_call: TRBJ1-6
d_call: -
cdr3_aa: CASSLGSSHSPLHF
cdr3_nt: TGTGCCAGCAGTTTGGGCAGCTCCCATTCACCCCTCCACTTT

v_call: TRBV3-1/TRBV3-2
clone_size: -
j_call: TRBJ2-7
d_call: TRBD2
cdr3_aa: CASSQIAGGTSEQYF
cdr3_nt: TGTGCCAGCAGCCAAATAGCGGGAGGTACTTCCGAGCAGTACTTC

v_call: TRBV28
clone_size: -
j_call: TRBJ1-2
d_call: TRBD1
cdr3_aa: CASSGQGSYGYTF
cdr3_nt: TGTGCCAGCAGCGGACAGGGGTCCTATGGCTACACCTTC

v_call: TRBV4-1
clone_size: -
j_call: TRBJ1-1
d_call: TRBD1
cdr3_aa: CASSYGTAATEAFF
cdr3_nt: TGCGCCAGCAGCTACGGGACAGCGGCTACTGAAGCTTTCTTT

v_call: TRBV29-1
clone_size: -
j_call: TRBJ1-1
d_call: -
cdr3_aa: CSVEDGGALDTEAFF
cdr3_nt: TGCAGCGTTGAAGATGGGGGGGCACTGGACACTGAAGCTTTCTTT

v_call: TRBV19
clone_size: -
j_call: TRBJ2-7
d_call: -
cdr3_aa: CASSIDPGGSYEQYF
cdr3_nt: TGTGCCAGTAGTATAGATCCCGGGGGATCCTACGAGCAGTACTTC

v_call: TRBV9
clone_size: medium-sized
j_call: TRBJ1-6
d_call: -
cdr3_aa: CASSVGPGRANSPLHF
cdr3_nt: TGTGCCAGCAGCGTAGGACCGGGCAGGGCCAATTCACCCCTCCACTTT